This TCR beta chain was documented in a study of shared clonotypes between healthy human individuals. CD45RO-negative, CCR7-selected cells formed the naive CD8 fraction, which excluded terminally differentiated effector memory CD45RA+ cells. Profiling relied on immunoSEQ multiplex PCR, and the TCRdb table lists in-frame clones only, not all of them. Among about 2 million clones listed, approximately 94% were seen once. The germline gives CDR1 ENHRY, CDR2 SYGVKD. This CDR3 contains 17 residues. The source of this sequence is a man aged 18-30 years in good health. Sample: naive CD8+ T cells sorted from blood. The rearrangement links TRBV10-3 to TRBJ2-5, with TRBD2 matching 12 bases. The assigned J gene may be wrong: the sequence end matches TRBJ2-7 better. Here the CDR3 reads CAISESPRLAGAYEQYF. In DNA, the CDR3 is TGTGCCATCAGTGAGTCCCCTAGACTAGCGGGGGCCTACGAGCAGTACTTC.